Listed below are T cell receptor beta chains from one sample, sequenced in a study of CD8 T cells in Susac syndrome. One entry per CDR3 protein results from TCRdb running MiXCR on the immunoSEQ multiplex PCR reads. Among around 130,000 distinct CDR3 sequences listed, 91% were seen once. The sequencing input was CD8+ T cells from PBMCs. The receptors here all came from a human donor with multiple sclerosis. Both conserved end residues are part of each CDR3. Each record gives: clone size, V gene, D gene, J gene, CDR3 DNA, CDR3 protein. D genes are given only for firm matches. Size is omitted from some rows. Given values are once, few, many or a class for expanded clones.

.,TRBV3-1,TRBD2,TRBJ2-7,TGTGCCAGCAGTCGTCCGGGACTAGCCTACGAGCAGTACTTC,CASSRPGLAYEQYF
.,TRBV29-1,TRBD2,TRBJ2-2,TGCAGCGTACTACTAGCGGGAGCCCCAATGGCCGGGGAGCTGTTTTTT,CSVLLAGAPMAGELFF
.,TRBV5-8,.,TRBJ2-7,TGTGCCAGCATAACTTACGAGCAGTACTTC,CASITYEQYF
few,TRBV20-1,.,TRBJ1-3,TGCAGTGCTAGAGCTGGAAACACCATATATTTT,CSARAGNTIYF
.,TRBV6-6,TRBD2,TRBJ2-3,TGTGCCAGCAAGCGGGAGGCTACAGATACGCAGTATTTT,CASKREATDTQYF
.,TRBV10-2,TRBD1,TRBJ2-6,TGCGCCAGCAGTGATCCTCGGACCCGGGACAGGGGAACTGGGGCCAACGTCCTGACTTTC,CASSDPRTRDRGTGANVLTF
.,TRBV28,.,TRBJ1-2,TGTGCCAGCAGTTTGGGCGGGACTAACTATGGCTACACCTTC,CASSLGGTNYGYTF
.,TRBV12-3/TRBV12-4,.,TRBJ2-7,TGTGCCAGCACCGACGACGGATACTACGAGCAGTACTTC,CASTDDGYYEQYF
once,TRBV7-9,TRBD1,TRBJ2-6,TGTGCCAGCAGCTTAGCAAGGCCGACAGGGACTGGGGCCAACGTCCTGACTTTC,CASSLARPTGTGANVLTF
.,TRBV12-3/TRBV12-4,TRBD2,TRBJ2-1,TGTGCCAGCAGTTTCAAGACTAGCGGGGACAATGAGCAGTTCTTC,CASSFKTSGDNEQFF
.,TRBV15,.,TRBJ2-3,TGTGCCACCAGCGGGAGTACTAGCACAGATACGCAGTATTTT,CATSGSTSTDTQYF
.,TRBV30,TRBD2,TRBJ2-5,TGTGCCTGGAGTATAGCGGGAGGGGAAGAGACCCAGTACTTC,CAWSIAGGEETQYF
.,TRBV29-1,.,TRBJ1-1,TGCAGCGTTGCGGGGGGGATGAACACTGAAGCTTTCTTT,CSVAGGMNTEAFF
.,TRBV4-1,.,TRBJ1-3,TGCGCCAGCAGCCAAGAGAGGAGTGTGGCTGGAAACACCATATATTTT,CASSQERSVAGNTIYF
few,TRBV12-5,.,TRBJ2-5,TGTGCTAGGAAGATGGAGACCCAGTACTTC,CARKMETQYF
.,TRBV4-3,.,TRBJ1-1,TGCGCCAGCAGCCCTACGGCGGCCACTGAAGCTTTCTTT,CASSPTAATEAFF
.,TRBV19,.,TRBJ2-2,TGTGCCAGTAGTATCTCTCGGGGATTCACCGGGGAGCTGTTTTTT,CASSISRGFTGELFF
.,TRBV5-4,.,TRBJ2-7,TGTGCCAGCACTCCGGCTCCCGGCGGCTCCTACGAGCAGTACTTC,CASTPAPGGSYEQYF
.,TRBV5-6,TRBD2,TRBJ2-5,TGTGCCAGCAGCATCCTAGCGGGAGAGGAGACCCAGTACTTC,CASSILAGEETQYF
.,TRBV6-1,.,TRBJ2-3,TGTGCCAGCAGTGCCCTTGGGGGGGACAGGTTCACAGATACGCAGTATTTT,CASSALGGDRFTDTQYF
.,TRBV27,.,TRBJ2-7,TGTGCCAGCTCTTCGGTGGGACCCTACGAGCAGTACTTC,CASSSVGPYEQYF
once,TRBV27,.,TRBJ2-7,TGTGCCAGCAGTTTAAGGAGCGGATACTACGAGCAGTACTTC,CASSLRSGYYEQYF
.,TRBV18,.,TRBJ1-1,TGTGCCAGCTCGCGGGTGGGAGGGAACACTGAAGCTTTCTTT,CASSRVGGNTEAFF
.,TRBV24-1,.,TRBJ1-5,TGTGCCACCAGAGGGGGGCTTAATCAGCCCCAGCATTTT,CATRGGLNQPQHF
.,TRBV28,TRBD2,TRBJ2-7,TGTGCCAGCAGTTTCAGCGGGGGGCTCTACGAGCAGTACTTC,CASSFSGGLYEQYF
.,TRBV24-1,.,TRBJ2-7,TGTGCCACCAGTGATTGGCCTACTTACGAGCAGTACTTC,CATSDWPTYEQYF
.,TRBV30,.,TRBJ1-2,TGTGCCTGGAGTCTAGTAGGGAACTATGGCTACACCTTC,CAWSLVGNYGYTF
.,TRBV13,TRBD2,TRBJ2-5,TGTGCCAGCACCAGCGGACTAGCGGGAGGGCCTAAAGAGACCCAGTACTTC,CASTSGLAGGPKETQYF
.,TRBV20-1,.,TRBJ1-2,TGCAGTGCTAGAGATCTTGCGAGTTATTCTAACTATGGCTACACCTTC,CSARDLASYSNYGYTF
.,TRBV27,.,TRBJ1-5,TGTGCCAGCAGTTTAGGGGCTAATCAGCCCCAGCATTTT,CASSLGANQPQHF
.,TRBV28,TRBD1,TRBJ2-7,TGTGCCAGCAGTCAAAGGGGGCCCATCTCCTACGAGCAGTACTTC,CASSQRGPISYEQYF
.,TRBV4-3,TRBD1,TRBJ2-6,TGCGCCAGCAGGGACAGGGAGACTGGGGCCAACGTCCTGACTTTC,CASRDRETGANVLTF
.,TRBV18,.,TRBJ2-3,TGTGCCAGCTCACCAGGCGGACATCACACAGATACGCAGTATTTT,CASSPGGHHTDTQYF
.,TRBV13,.,TRBJ2-3,TGTGCCAGCAAGTTAGGCGACAGCGACACAGATACGCAGTATTTT,CASKLGDSDTDTQYF
.,TRBV20-1,.,TRBJ2-3,TGCAGTGCTAAAAGACCCGTTTTGGGCACAGATACGCAGTATTTT,CSAKRPVLGTDTQYF
few,TRBV3-1,TRBD2,TRBJ2-7,TGTGCCAGCAGCCAAGCGGTGACTAGCTCCGAGCAGTACTTC,CASSQAVTSSEQYF
.,TRBV14,.,TRBJ1-4,TGTGCCAGCAGCCATGGAATGGGTGAAAAACTGTTTTTT,CASSHGMGEKLFF
.,TRBV7-9,.,TRBJ2-3,TGTGCCAGCAGCTTAACCCCGCAAGATACGCAGTATTTT,CASSLTPQDTQYF
few,TRBV27,.,TRBJ2-7,TGTGCCAGCAGTTTAGGGATGTCCTACGAGCAGTACTTC,CASSLGMSYEQYF
once,TRBV28,.,TRBJ2-2,TGTGCCAGCAGTTTGGGTCTCGTTTTGGGTTCCGATAACACCGGGGAGCTGTTTTTT,CASSLGLVLGSDNTGELFF
.,TRBV7-8,.,TRBJ2-1,TGTGCTACTCGGACCCCAGGGTGGAATGAGCAGTTCTTC,CATRTPGWNEQFF
.,TRBV19,.,TRBJ2-2,TGTGCCAGTAGTATAACCCCCTCCGGGGAGCTGTTTTTT,CASSITPSGELFF